This T cell receptor (beta chain) was found in a study of blood T cell repertoires in COVID-19 (dated by TCRdb to about 2020). Turning to the overall study: Collaborator samples came from the United States, Italy and Spain and covered acute and convalescent phases of COVID-19. The repertoires were released in a freely available public database meant as a resource for research on the immune response to SARS-CoV-2. The material from the prospective study consisted of cDNA or gDNA derived from T cells, B-cell-depleted T cells, or PBMCs. The dataset comprised deeply sampled blood TCRbeta repertoires from subjects exposed to, actively infected with, or recovered from COVID-19. Where HLA class I and class II types were available, the types were taken from metadata supplied by the sample provider, not from assay-based typing. Samples were obtained from the ongoing ImmuneRACE study (first 160 participants) and from about 1,300 subjects provided by 6 global collaborators. Nearly every sample came with metadata listing a de-identified subject ID, COVID-19 status, age in years and sex.

Collaborating institutions collected whole blood in K2EDTA tubes following their own protocols. For TCRbeta analysis, collaborators shipped samples as frozen whole blood, isolated PBMCs, or DNA extracted from either of those sample types. The immunoSEQ Assay, a bias-controlled multiplex PCR, was used to amplify TCRbeta CDR3 regions from genomic DNA. The authors processed their data as follows. Within the assay, amplification of reference gene primers was used to estimate how many nucleated cells each sample contained. To quantify the absolute abundance of each unique TCRbeta CDR3 rearrangement, sequence reads were collapsed and filtered. For each sample, productive Simpson clonality was calculated as the square root of Simpson's diversity index across productive rearrangements. The source is immuneACCESS, and TCRdb retained only in-frame sequences with V and J called. Part of the clones is not carried over; for the studies checked, unresolved V genes explain less than half of this, and the remainder is unexplained. Clonal size and the V and J genes are those of that table, whereas D and trimming came from the DNA. The sample table lists over 100,000 clones, 84% of them with a count of one. Around a quarter of the sample is taken by the ten largest.

Here is what the overall study found, with its caveats: The amount of clinical and demographic metadata varied by source and participant and was provided uncurated.

About this clone itself: Its antigen remains undetermined. No much larger clone exists at a distance of one base, and base qualities are not known.

The germline V end is reduced by 2 bases and the J end by 5 bases; junction bases left unmatched: 8. The germline V gene (reference sequence) yields GTSNPN for CDR1 and SVGIG for CDR2. From cysteine to phenylalanine, the CDR3 is 14 amino acids long. Only CDR3 DNA is held: 42 bases, read in frame from base 1. The sequence joins TRBV30 to TRBJ1-1; 7 bases in the middle match TRBD1. The source is a man aged 55 to 69 with acute or convalescent COVID-19. Sequencing was done on a sample of peripheral blood. The nucleotides are TGTGCCTGGAGTCGTGAGACAGGGAGGACTGAAGCTTTCTTT. This gives the protein CAWSRETGRTEAFF.